The next 24 T cell receptor beta chains were all read from a single sample in a study of shared clonotypes between healthy human individuals. Here immunoSEQ multiplex PCR was the method, and the copy in TCRdb shows in-frame clones only, minus some. The sample yields 2,500,000 or so clones, under 95% seen once. Sequencing input: naive CD4+ T cells from PBMCs. Noted subset: CD45RA+ positively selected. The source is a man between 18 and 29 years old in good health. Some clones in this sample may be carry-over from other donors' samples.

V and J are TRBV27 and TRBJ1-5; the D is unclear. Germline V CDR1 and CDR2: MNHEY, SMNVEV (reference sequence). The CDR3 has 15 amino acids. Deletions cut 0 bases from V and 5 bases from J, with 11 bases between. CDR3 bases: TGTGCCAGCAGTTTATCGGCGACCGCTCATCAGCCCCAGCATTTT. As protein: CASSLSATAHQPQHF.

This chain uses TRBV28 with TRBJ2-7, with 7 positions matching TRBD1. Trimming removed 3 bases from V and 2 bases from J; junction bases left unmatched: 13. Germline-derived CDR1 and CDR2 are MDHEN and SYDVKM. This CDR3 spans 17 amino acids. The CDR3 nucleotides read TGTGCCAGCAGTTTCCCCCCGGGACAGCGCTTCCCCTACGAGCAGTACTTC. Translation gives CASSFPPGQRFPYEQYF.

The rearrangement joins TRBV7-2 to TRBJ2-3; the D is unclear. The V and J ends lost 5 bases and 3 bases respectively, with 15 bases between them. CDR3 size: 15 residues. Germline V gives CDR1 SGHTA, CDR2 FQGNSA. The CDR3: CASSVSPLGTDTQYF. CDR3 nucleotide sequence: TGTGCCAGCAGCGTCAGTCCCTTGGGGACAGATACGCAGTATTTT.

The chain joins TRBV2 to TRBJ1-5; TRBD1 matches 7 bases. Germline V gene sequence: CDR1 SNHLY, CDR2 FYNNEI. Germline trimming cut 5 bases from V and 2 bases from J; bases unmatched to any gene: 15. The CDR3 runs to 18 residues. The CDR3 nucleotides are TGTGCCAGCAGTCCCTATCCAAGACAGGGAGTGGGCAATCAGCCCCAGCATTTT. It translates to CASSPYPRQGVGNQPQHF.

The chain recombines TRBV5-6 with TRBJ2-1, with D hard to call. V lost 0 bases to trimming and J lost 4 bases, with 8 bases between them. This CDR3 spans 14 amino acids. CDR1 and CDR2 (germline): SGHDT, YYEEEE. CDR3 in amino acids: CASSLAPPYNEQFF. The CDR3 nucleotides read TGTGCCAGCAGCTTGGCCCCCCCGTACAATGAGCAGTTCTTC.

This sequence joins TRBV21-1 and TRBJ1-2. TRBV21-1 corresponds to a pseudogene. The CDR3 extends over 12 amino acids. CDR3 DNA sequence: TGTGCCAGCAGCACCCGACCCTATGGCTACACCTTC. Protein sequence: CASSTRPYGYTF.

The chain employs TRBV6-5 and TRBJ2-1; no reliable D call. Trimming cost V 6 bases and J 5 bases, with 17 bases left between them. CDR1 and CDR2 (germline): MNHEY, SVGAGI. The CDR3 length is 15 residues. The CDR3 protein is CASRNGRLGNNEQFF. CDR3 coding DNA: TGTGCCAGCAGGAACGGTAGACTGGGAAACAATGAGCAGTTCTTC.

The chain links TRBV7-3 to TRBJ2-1; maybe TRBD2 (6 bases). This CDR3 is 14 amino acids long. Germline V lookup: CDR1 SGHTA, CDR2 FQGTGA. V was trimmed by 2 bases and J by 8 bases, leaving 13 bases between them. The CDR3 sequence: CASSLLGREDEQFF. CDR3 coding DNA: TGTGCCAGCAGCTTATTGGGCAGGGAGGATGAGCAGTTCTTC.

The CDR3: CASRWSGTGDSPLHF. CDR3 sequence (DNA): TGTGCCAGCAGGTGGTCCGGGACAGGCGATTCACCCCTCCACTTT. V is TRBV28 and J is TRBJ1-6; TRBD1 aligns across 8 bases. The germline V gene encodes CDR1 MDHEN and CDR2 SYDVKM. This CDR3 has 15 residues. J lost 8 bases, V lost 6 bases, and 9 bases had no gene match.

The rearrangement uses TRBV7-9 and TRBJ2-5, with 9 bases aligning to TRBD1. Per the germline V gene, CDR1 is SEHNR and CDR2 is FQNEAQ (reference sequence). The CDR3 covers 14 residues. V lost 4 bases, J lost 3 bases, and 3 bases stayed unmatched. In nucleotides, the CDR3 is TGTGCCAGCAGCTCGCGGACAGGGGAAGAGACCCAGTACTTC. The encoded protein is CASSSRTGEETQYF. Full variable domain (remainder filled in from reference TRBV7-9 and TRBJ2-5): DTGVSQNPRHKITKRGQNVTFRCDPISEHNRLYWYRQTLGQGPEFLTYFQNEAQLEKSRLLSDRFSAERPKGSFSTLEIQRTEQGDSAMYLCASSSRTGEETQYFGPGTRLLVL.

This clone was detected once. The chain has TRBV29-1 and TRBJ2-3; TRBD2 agrees at 12 bases. CDR3 length: 16 amino acids. Losses at the gene ends were 2 bases for V and 0 bases for J; bases not matched to a gene: 3. CDR1 SQVTM and CDR2 ANQGSEA come from the germline V gene. CDR3 residues: CSVELAGGTSTDTQYF. As DNA, the CDR3 is TGCAGCGTTGAACTAGCGGGAGGGACTAGCACAGATACGCAGTATTTT.

This chain uses TRBV4-2 with TRBJ1-5; no firm D call. In germline, CDR1 is LGHNA, CDR2 YNFKEQ. CDR3 length: 15 amino acids. V lost 0 bases to trimming and J lost 9 bases, with 15 bases between them. As DNA, the CDR3 is TGTGCCAGCAGCCAAGAAATCCAGACGCCTTCGCCCCAGCATTTT. As protein: CASSQEIQTPSPQHF.

The chain joins TRBV2 to TRBJ2-1, with D possibly being TRBD1 (5 bases). Trimming took off 8 bases at V and 9 bases at J, with 23 bases between the two ends. Germline CDR1 is SNHLY and CDR2 is FYNNEI. This CDR3 is built from 15 residues. The CDR3 loop reads CASGMETASSGEQFF. Written as DNA, the CDR3 is TGTGCCAGCGGAATGGAGACAGCCTCAAGTGGTGAGCAGTTCTTC. The full variable domain, in which reference TRBV2 and TRBJ2-1 provide the parts outside the CDR3, is EPEVTQTPSHQVTQMGQEVILRCVPISNHLYFYWYRQILGQKVEFLVSFYNNEISEKSEIFDDQFSVERPDGSNFTLKIRSTKLEDSAMYFCASGMETASSGEQFFGPGTRLTVL.

The chain is built from TRBV7-2 and TRBJ2-7, with D perhaps TRBD1 (5 bases). This CDR3 is built from 15 residues. Trimming pared 6 bases from V and 0 bases from J, leaving 15 bases between. CDR1 and CDR2 from the germline V gene are SGHTA and FQGNSA. The CDR3 here is CASSIGARRSYEQYF. CDR3 nucleotides: TGTGCCAGCAGTATAGGGGCCCGCCGCTCCTACGAGCAGTACTTC. Full variable domain (rest looked up from reference TRBV7-2 and TRBJ2-7): GAGVSQSPSNKVTEKGKDVELRCDPISGHTALYWYRQSLGQGLEFLIYFQGNSAPDKSGLPSDRFSAERTGGSVSTLTIQRTQQEDSAVYLCASSIGARRSYEQYFGPGTRLTVT.

This sequence joins TRBV6-5 and TRBJ2-5; D tentatively reads TRBD1 or TRBD2 (6 bases each). This CDR3 has 15 amino acids. The V and J ends lost 7 bases and 5 bases respectively, with 20 bases between them. Germline-derived CDR1 and CDR2 are MNHEY and SVGAGI. As DNA, the CDR3 is TGTGCCAGCAAATCAGCCTCTCCCGGGGGCGAGACCCAGTACTTC. This translates into CASKSASPGGETQYF.

The rearrangement links TRBV10-3 to TRBJ2-2, with 10 bases identical to TRBD2. CDR3 length: 15 amino acids. V shed 11 bases and J 3 bases; nucleotides not matched to a gene: 9. Germline CDR1 reads ENHRY; CDR2 reads SYGVKD. The CDR3 region is CAVERGTSDTGELFF. The CDR3 region has the DNA TGTGCCGTCGAGCGTGGGACTAGCGACACCGGGGAGCTGTTTTTT.

This clone was detected once. The J gene is TRBJ1-2, the V gene TRBV10-3; 9 bases align to TRBD1. J was trimmed by 8 bases and V by 6 bases; bases with no gene match: 10. In germline, CDR1 is ENHRY, CDR2 SYGVKD. The CDR3 runs to 14 residues. The DNA of the CDR3 is TGTGCCATCAGCCGATCACAGGGGGCGAAGGGCTACACCTTC. Translation: CAISRSQGAKGYTF.

This chain uses TRBV11-2 with TRBJ2-1, with 7 bases aligning to TRBD2. Germline V lookup: CDR1 SGHAT, CDR2 FQNNGV. V lost 1 base, J lost 5 bases, and 8 bases stayed unmatched. The CDR3 has 16 residues. The DNA for the CDR3 is TGTGCCAGCAGCTTAGGCGCGACTAGCAGTCACAATGAGCAGTTCTTC. Protein: CASSLGATSSHNEQFF.

This chain uses TRBV6-1 with TRBJ2-7; TRBD1 matches 8 bases. J was trimmed by 2 bases and V by 7 bases; bases with no gene match: 10. The CDR3 loop spans 15 amino acids. Germline V gives CDR1 MNHNS, CDR2 SASEGT. CDR3 sequence (DNA): TGTGCCAGCACCCTAGGTAGGACAGGGACCTACGAGCAGTACTTC. Translated: CASTLGRTGTYEQYF.

CDR3 region: CASSGGGFSHGSTF. Here the CDR3 DNA reads TGTGCCAGCAGTGGGGGGGGCTTCTCGCACGGGAGCACCTTC. The rearrangement uses TRBV6-1 and TRBJ1-2; D is perhaps TRBD1 (6 bases). The CDR3 has 14 amino acids. CDR1 MNHNS and CDR2 SASEGT come from the germline V gene. Trimming took 4 bases from V and 13 from J, leaving 22 bases between them.

The V and J genes are TRBV11-3 and TRBJ2-3; D gene uncertain. Germline V lookup: CDR1 SGHNT, CDR2 YENEEA. This CDR3 has 13 residues. The V gene lost 3 bases and the J gene lost 2 bases, with 6 bases spanning the gap. The CDR3, as DNA: TGTGCCAGCAGCTTTTCCTACACAGATACGCAGTATTTT. Its protein is CASSFSYTDTQYF.

The chain combines TRBV6-1 with TRBJ2-7; D unclear. Deletions cut 5 bases from V and 2 bases from J, with 13 bases between. Germline values: CDR1 MNHNS, CDR2 SASEGT. The CDR3 is made up of 14 amino acids. Written as DNA, the CDR3 is TGTGCCAGCAGTCTACTCGCCCGAGCCTACGAGCAGTACTTC. Translation: CASSLLARAYEQYF.

The CDR3 loop is CASSPGGYEQYF. In DNA form, the CDR3 reads TGTGCCAGCAGCCCAGGGGGTTACGAGCAGTACTTC. The chain joins TRBV11-1 to TRBJ2-7; 7 nucleotides agree with TRBD1. This CDR3 contains 12 residues. V was pared by 5 bases and J by 4 bases, with 2 bases of the junction left unmatched. The germline V gene has CDR1 SGHAT and CDR2 FQDESV (reference sequence).

In the case of this clone: The identical CDR3 is also encoded by other nucleotide sequences in the sample. The chain joins TRBV2 to TRBJ2-1; 13 bases agree with TRBD2. The ends lost 5 bases at V and 4 bases at J; junction bases unmatched: 2. The germline gives CDR1 SNHLY, CDR2 FYNNEI. The CDR3 totals 15 residues. CDR3 bases: TGTGCCAGCAGTCGACTAGCGGGAGGATACAATGAGCAGTTCTTC. Amino acids: CASSRLAGGYNEQFF.